This TCR beta chain was retrieved from a study of blood T cell repertoires in COVID-19. Study overall: The cDNA or gDNA used as material had been derived from T cells, B-cell-depleted T cells, or PBMCs.

How the authors handled the data: Reference gene primer amplification yielded estimated nucleated cell counts. Assay used: immunoSEQ multiplex PCR; TCRdb lists only in-frame clones, some missing. D and trimming were read from the DNA, whereas the V and J calls and clone size are those reported in that table. The data contain approximately 40,000 clones, 86% of them singletons. Germline V gene sequence: CDR1 SGDLS, CDR2 YYNGEE. This CDR3 is built from 16 residues. Trimming removed 1 base from V and 0 bases from J; junction bases left unmatched: 2. The sample comprised peripheral blood. The chain couples TRBV9 to TRBJ2-1; TRBD2 matches at 9 bases. The sequence came from a man aged 45-65 years in a cohort sampled during active COVID-19. CDR3 sequence: CASSVSSGVSYNEQFF. In nucleotides, the CDR3 is TGTGCCAGCAGCGTATCTAGCGGGGTCTCCTACAATGAGCAGTTCTTC.